This paragraph reports one T cell receptor beta chain. Antigen unknown. This entry is derived from a study of cytomegalovirus exposure and HLA in healthy donors. A multiplex PCR was run with 60 Vbeta primers and 13 Jbeta primers. Some clones are missing from TCRdb's copy, which holds only in-frame ones; the method was immunoSEQ multiplex PCR. The sample includes fewer than 60,000 clones, roughly 60% of them seen just once. The V and J ends lost 4 bases and 4 bases, in that order; junction bases with no gene match: 16. The CDR3 runs to 19 residues. From germline, CDR1 is LNHDA and CDR2 SQIVND (reference sequence). The study, taken as a whole, reports: An analysis was carried out at a later point. It showed that HLA-associated TCR beta chains were more clonally expanded than equally common non-associated chains. Later genetic work tied a missense DCLRE1C variant to beta-chain V and J trimming.

Donors consisted of healthy bone marrow donors. This clonotype originated in a human donor in good health. Sequencing input: PBMCs. The rearrangement uses TRBV19 and TRBJ1-1, with 12 bases identical to TRBD1. CDR3 DNA sequence: TGTGCCAGTAGTACGAAATACCGGGACAGGGGGCGCCGGGGCACTGAAGCTTTCTTT. Encoded protein: CASSTKYRDRGRRGTEAFF.